This T cell receptor beta chain was identified in a study of cytomegalovirus exposure and HLA in healthy donors. PCR employed 60 Vbeta and 13 Jbeta primers. Per the original data handling: Approximately 78 million unique TCR beta chains, approximately 11 million of them shared, were counted by a later analysis. Data came from immunoSEQ multiplex PCR; TCRdb stores just in-frame clones and leaves some out. V and J calls and clone size come straight from that table; D and trimming were deduced from the DNA. The sample consists of approximately 140,000 clones, over 70% of them appearing once. This clone was detected only a few times. The antigen is undetermined. Germline V gene sequence: CDR1 MNHEY, CDR2 SVGAGI. CDR3 size: 15 residues. Between the trimmed V and J ends, which lost 7 bases and 0 bases, there was a span of 13 bases. Regarding the study as a whole: TCR sequences were mostly rare, though some public TCRs occurred in many donors. Later on, analysis showed that most CMV-associated TCR beta chains appeared to be HLA-restricted. A later look showed TCR association rates differing by HLA locus, highest for DRB1 and lowest for HLA-C.

The receptor's source is a woman in her thirties or forties in good health and CMV-seropositive. V and J are TRBV6-5 and TRBJ1-3; a possible D gene is TRBD1 (5 bases). Sequenced material: PBMCs. The CDR3 here is CASTQRGYSGNTIYF. DNA for the CDR3: TGTGCCAGCACTCAAAGGGGTTACTCTGGAAACACCATATATTTT.